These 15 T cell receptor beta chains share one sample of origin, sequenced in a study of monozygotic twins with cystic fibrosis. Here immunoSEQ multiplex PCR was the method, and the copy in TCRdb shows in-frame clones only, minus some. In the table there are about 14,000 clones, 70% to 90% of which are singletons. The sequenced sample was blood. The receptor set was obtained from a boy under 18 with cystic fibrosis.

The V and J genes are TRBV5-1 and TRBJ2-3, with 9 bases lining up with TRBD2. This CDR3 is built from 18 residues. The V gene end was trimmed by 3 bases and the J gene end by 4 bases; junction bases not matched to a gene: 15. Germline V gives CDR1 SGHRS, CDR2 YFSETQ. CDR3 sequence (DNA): TGCGCCAGCAGCTGGGGACTAGCTCAGGGGGGCCTGGCAGATACGCAGTATTTT. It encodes CASSWGLAQGGLADTQYF. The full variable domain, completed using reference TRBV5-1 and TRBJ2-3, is KAGVTQTPRYLIKTRGQQVTLSCSPISGHRSVSWYQQTPGQGLQFLFEYFSETQRNKGNFPGRFSGRQFSNSRSEMNVSTLELGDSALYLCASSWGLAQGGLADTQYFGPGTRLTVL.

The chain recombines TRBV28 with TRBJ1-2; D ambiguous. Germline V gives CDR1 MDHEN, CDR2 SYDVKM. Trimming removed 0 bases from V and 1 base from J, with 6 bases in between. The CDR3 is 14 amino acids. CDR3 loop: CASSLWPGNYGYTF. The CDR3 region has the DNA TGTGCCAGCAGTTTATGGCCGGGTAACTATGGCTACACCTTC.

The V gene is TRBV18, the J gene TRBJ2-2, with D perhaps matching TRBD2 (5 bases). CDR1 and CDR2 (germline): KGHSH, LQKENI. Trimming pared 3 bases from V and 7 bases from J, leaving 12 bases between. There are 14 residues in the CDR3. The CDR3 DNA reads TGTGCCAGCTCACCGGGAGCCAAGGACGGGGAGCTGTTTTTT. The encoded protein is CASSPGAKDGELFF.

The CDR3 region has the DNA TGTGCCGGGAATAAGGCGGGGCAGCCCCAGCATTTT. Protein sequence: CAGNKAGQPQHF. The V gene is TRBV19, the J gene TRBJ1-5; D unclear. V gave up 11 bases and J gave up 7 bases, with 15 bases separating them. The V gene's germline CDR1 is LNHDA and CDR2 SQIVND (reference sequence). This CDR3 region has 12 residues.

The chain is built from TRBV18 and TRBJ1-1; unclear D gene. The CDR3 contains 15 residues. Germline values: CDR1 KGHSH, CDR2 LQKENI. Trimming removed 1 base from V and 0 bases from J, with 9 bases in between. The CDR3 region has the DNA TGTGCCAGCTCACCACAGGGTGAGTTGAACACTGAAGCTTTCTTT. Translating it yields CASSPQGELNTEAFF.

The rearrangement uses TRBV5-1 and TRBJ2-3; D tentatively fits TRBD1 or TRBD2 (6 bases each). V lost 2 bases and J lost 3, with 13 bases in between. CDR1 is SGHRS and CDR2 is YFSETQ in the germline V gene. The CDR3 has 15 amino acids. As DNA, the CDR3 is TGCGCCAGCAGCTTCTCGGGGGCCACAACAGATACGCAGTATTTT. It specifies CASSFSGATTDTQYF.

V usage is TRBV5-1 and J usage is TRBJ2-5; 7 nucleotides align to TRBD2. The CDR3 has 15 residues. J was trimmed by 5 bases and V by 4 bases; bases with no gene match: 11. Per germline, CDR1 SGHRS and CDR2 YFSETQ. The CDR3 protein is CASSPGLQTLETQYF. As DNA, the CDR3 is TGCGCCAGCAGCCCGGGACTACAGACGCTTGAGACCCAGTACTTC.

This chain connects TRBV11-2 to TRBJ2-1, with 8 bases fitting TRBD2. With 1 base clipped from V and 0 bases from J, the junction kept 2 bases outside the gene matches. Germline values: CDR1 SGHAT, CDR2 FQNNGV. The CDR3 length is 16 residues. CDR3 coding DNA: TGTGCCAGCAGCTTAGTAGCGGGGAGCTCCTACAATGAGCAGTTCTTC. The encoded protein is CASSLVAGSSYNEQFF.

In DNA form, the CDR3 reads TGCGCCAGCAGCCAAGACGGGCTAGCGGGAGATACGCAGTATTTT. Protein: CASSQDGLAGDTQYF. V gene TRBV4-1 combines with J gene TRBJ2-3; TRBD2 agrees at 8 bases. Germline trimming cut 0 bases from V and 5 bases from J; bases unmatched to any gene: 4. The germline gives CDR1 MGHRA, CDR2 YSYEKL. The CDR3 spans 15 residues.

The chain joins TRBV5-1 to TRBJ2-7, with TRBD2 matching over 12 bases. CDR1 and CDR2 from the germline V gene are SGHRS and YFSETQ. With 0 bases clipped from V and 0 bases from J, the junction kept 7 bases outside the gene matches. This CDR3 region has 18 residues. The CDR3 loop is CASSLVRRLAGDSYEQYF. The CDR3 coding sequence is TGCGCCAGCAGCTTGGTTAGGAGACTAGCGGGGGACTCCTACGAGCAGTACTTC.

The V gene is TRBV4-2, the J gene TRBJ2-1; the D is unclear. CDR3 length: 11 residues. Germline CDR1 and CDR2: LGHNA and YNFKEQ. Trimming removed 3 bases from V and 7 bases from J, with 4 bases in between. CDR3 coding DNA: TGTGCCAGCAGCCAGATTAATGAGCAGTTCTTC. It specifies CASSQINEQFF.

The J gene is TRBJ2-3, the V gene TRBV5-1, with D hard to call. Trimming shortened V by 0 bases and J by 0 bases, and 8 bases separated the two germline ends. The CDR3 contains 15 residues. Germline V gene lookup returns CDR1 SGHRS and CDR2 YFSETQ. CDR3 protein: CASSLVSFSTDTQYF. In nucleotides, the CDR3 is TGCGCCAGCAGCTTGGTCTCCTTTAGCACAGATACGCAGTATTTT.

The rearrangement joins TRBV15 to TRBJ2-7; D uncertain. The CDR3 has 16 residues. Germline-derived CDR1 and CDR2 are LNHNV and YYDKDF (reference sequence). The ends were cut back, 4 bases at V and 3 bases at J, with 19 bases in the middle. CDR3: CATSTALDRIGYEQYF. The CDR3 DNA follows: TGTGCCACCAGCACCGCCCTCGACCGCATTGGCTACGAGCAGTACTTC.

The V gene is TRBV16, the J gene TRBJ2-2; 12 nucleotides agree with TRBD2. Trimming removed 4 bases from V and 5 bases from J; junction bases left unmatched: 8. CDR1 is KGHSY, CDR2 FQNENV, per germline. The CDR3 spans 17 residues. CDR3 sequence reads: CASSRPRTSGVTGELFF. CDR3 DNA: TGTGCCAGCAGCCGCCCAAGGACTAGCGGGGTTACCGGGGAGCTGTTTTTT. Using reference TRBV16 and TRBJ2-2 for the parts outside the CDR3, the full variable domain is GEEVAQTPKHLVRGEGQKAKLYCAPIKGHSYVFWYQQVLKNEFKFLISFQNENVFDETGMPKERFSAKCLPNSPCSLEIQATKLEDSAVYFCASSRPRTSGVTGELFFGEGSRLTVL.

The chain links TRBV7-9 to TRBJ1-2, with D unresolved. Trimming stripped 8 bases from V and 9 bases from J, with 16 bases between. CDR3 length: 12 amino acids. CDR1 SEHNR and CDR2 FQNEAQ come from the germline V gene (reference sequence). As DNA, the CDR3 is TGTGCCAGCCTTGCGTTAAAGGGTAGCTACACCTTC. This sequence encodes CASLALKGSYTF.